Reported below is one TCR beta chain. The sample originates from a study of blood T cell repertoires in COVID-19. Clones were read by immunoSEQ multiplex PCR, and TCRdb kept only the in-frame ones, dropping some. Of about 290,000 clones listed, roughly 90% are singletons. CDR1 and CDR2 (germline): SGHAT, FQNNGV. The junction had 9 bases not matched to a gene; V was cut back by 3 bases and J by 7 bases. The CDR3 loop spans 15 amino acids. The chain joins TRBV11-2 to TRBJ1-3; the match to TRBD1 covers 7 bases. Material for sequencing was PBMCs or T cells enriched from blood (not recorded which). This TCR was recovered from a woman in her 40s who had recovered from COVID-19. Written as DNA, the CDR3 is TGTGCCAGCAGCTTGGGGACAGCCTCAATCAACACCATATATTTT. Protein: CASSLGTASINTIYF.